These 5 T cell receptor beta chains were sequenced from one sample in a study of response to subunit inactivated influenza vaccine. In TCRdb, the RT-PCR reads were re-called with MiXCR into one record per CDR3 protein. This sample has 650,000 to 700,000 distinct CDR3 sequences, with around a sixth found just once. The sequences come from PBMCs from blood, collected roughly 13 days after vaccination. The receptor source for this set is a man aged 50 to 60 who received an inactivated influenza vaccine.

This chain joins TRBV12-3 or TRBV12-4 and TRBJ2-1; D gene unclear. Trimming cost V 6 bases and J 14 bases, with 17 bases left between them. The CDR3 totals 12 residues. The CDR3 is CASSPQLGVEFF. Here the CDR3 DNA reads TGTGCCAGCAGCCCACAGCTAGGAGTGGAGTTCTTC.

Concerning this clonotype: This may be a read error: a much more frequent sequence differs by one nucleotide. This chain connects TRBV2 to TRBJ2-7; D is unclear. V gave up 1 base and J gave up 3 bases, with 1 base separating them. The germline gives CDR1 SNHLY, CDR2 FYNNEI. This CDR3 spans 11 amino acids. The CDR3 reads CASSEDYEQYF. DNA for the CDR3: TGTGCCAGCAGTGAAGACTACGAGCAGTACTTC. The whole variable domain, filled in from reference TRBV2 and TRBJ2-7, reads EPEVTQTPSHQVTQMGQEVILRCVPISNHLYFYWYRQILGQKVEFLVSFYNNEISEKSEIFDDQFSVERPDGSNFTLKIRSTKLEDSAMYFCASSEDYEQYFGPGTRLTVT.

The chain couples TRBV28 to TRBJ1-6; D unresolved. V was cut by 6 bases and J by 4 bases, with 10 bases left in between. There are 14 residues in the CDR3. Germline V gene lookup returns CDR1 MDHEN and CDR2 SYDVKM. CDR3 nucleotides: TGTGCCAGCAGGCATGACAATTATAATTCACCCCTCCACTTT. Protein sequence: CASRHDNYNSPLHF.

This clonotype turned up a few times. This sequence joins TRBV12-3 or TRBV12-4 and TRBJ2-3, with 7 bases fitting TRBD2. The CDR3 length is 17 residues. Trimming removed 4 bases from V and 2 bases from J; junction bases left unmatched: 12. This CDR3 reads CASSSPGLAASTDTQYF. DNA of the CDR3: TGTGCCAGCAGTTCCCCCGGGCTAGCGGCATCCACAGATACGCAGTATTTT.

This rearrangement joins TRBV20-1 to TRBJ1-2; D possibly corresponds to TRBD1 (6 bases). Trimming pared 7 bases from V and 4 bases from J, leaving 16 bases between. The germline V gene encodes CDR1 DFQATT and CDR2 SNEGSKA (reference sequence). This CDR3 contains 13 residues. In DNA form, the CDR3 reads TGCAGTGTAGGGGGGGCTGGAATCTATGGCTACACCTTC. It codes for CSVGGAGIYGYTF.